These 8 T cell receptor beta chains came from one sample sequenced in a study of blood T cell repertoires in COVID-19. The method was immunoSEQ multiplex PCR; TCRdb's version includes in-frame clones alone and lacks a portion of them. The table has 70,000 to 95,000 clones, about 90% seen once. Input material: peripheral blood. The source of these receptors is a human donor with active COVID-19. The donor label of this sample is uncertain.

V and J are TRBV3-1 (or the pseudogene TRBV3-2) and TRBJ1-4; TRBD1 is a possible D gene (6 bases). The germline gives CDR1 LGHDT, CDR2 YNNKEL (reference sequence). Deletions cut 2 bases from V and 4 bases from J, with 17 bases between. The CDR3 is 17 residues long. CDR3 in amino acids: CASSQHQGGALNEKLFF. As DNA, the CDR3 is TGTGCCAGCAGCCAACACCAAGGGGGGGCCCTTAATGAAAAACTGTTTTTT.

V and J are TRBV7-6 and TRBJ2-3, with D perhaps TRBD2 (5 bases). The V gene lost 5 bases and the J gene lost 4 bases, with 10 bases spanning the gap. Germline assignment: CDR1 SGHVS and CDR2 FNYEAQ. The CDR3 runs to 13 residues. The CDR3 DNA sequence: TGTGCCAGCAGCGAATATAGCGCAGATACGCAGTATTTT. This translates into CASSEYSADTQYF.

The genes are TRBV11-3 and TRBJ2-2; TRBD1 aligns across 9 bases. The CDR3 has 16 residues. Germline V gene sequence: CDR1 SGHNT, CDR2 YENEEA. The V and J ends lost 5 bases and 5 bases, in that order; junction bases with no gene match: 9. CDR3 residues: CASSKRTGAGTGELFF. In nucleotides, the CDR3 is TGTGCCAGCAGCAAAAGGACAGGGGCCGGGACCGGGGAGCTGTTTTTT.

This clone was detected once. The genes are TRBV4-1 and TRBJ1-6; D gene uncertain. CDR1 and CDR2 from the germline V gene are MGHRA and YSYEKL. This CDR3 is 17 amino acids long. V gave up 1 base and J gave up 5 bases, with 15 bases separating them. Here the CDR3 reads CASSQVGRGAHNSPLHF. The CDR3 DNA follows: TGCGCCAGCAGCCAAGTGGGCCGGGGTGCCCATAATTCACCCCTCCACTTT.

The chain has TRBV4-3 and TRBJ1-1, with 10 bases fitting TRBD1. Germline lookup yields CDR1 LGHNA and CDR2 YSLEER. The CDR3 has 17 residues. V lost 2 bases and J lost 5; bases outside the gene matches: 11. The CDR3 region has the DNA TGCGCCAGCAGCCAACACCCGGGACAGGGGCCTAATACTGAAGCTTTCTTT. This translates into CASSQHPGQGPNTEAFF.

The rearrangement joins TRBV5-6 to TRBJ1-1; maybe TRBD1 (5 bases). Germline V gene data show CDR1 as SGHDT and CDR2 as YYEEEE. The CDR3 loop spans 14 amino acids. V gave up 0 bases and J gave up 5 bases, with 11 bases separating them. The CDR3 DNA is TGTGCCAGCAGCTTGGGAGACAGAGCAACTGAAGCTTTCTTT. Amino acid sequence: CASSLGDRATEAFF. Full variable domain (missing parts from reference TRBV5-6 and TRBJ1-1): DAGVTQSPTHLIKTRGQQVTLRCSPKSGHDTVSWYQQALGQGPQFIFQYYEEEERQRGNFPDRFSGHQFPNYSSELNVNALLLGDSALYLCASSLGDRATEAFFGQGTRLTVV.

V usage is TRBV5-1 and J usage is TRBJ2-5; 9 positions agree with TRBD2. CDR1 and CDR2 from the germline V gene are SGHRS and YFSETQ. This CDR3 contains 14 residues. J lost 6 bases, V lost 3 bases, and 6 bases had no gene match. This chain's CDR3 is CASSSAGGLKTQYF. For the CDR3, the DNA is TGCGCCAGCAGCTCGGCGGGGGGGCTGAAGACCCAGTACTTC.

The chain couples TRBV2 to TRBJ1-5, with 12 positions matching TRBD1. Unmatched junction bases numbered 10, after V lost 7 bases and J lost 3 bases. The CDR3 contains 17 residues. Germline V gene lookup returns CDR1 SNHLY and CDR2 FYNNEI. The CDR3 here is CASNGGTGGSNNQPQHF. The CDR3 coding sequence is TGTGCCAGCAATGGCGGGACAGGGGGCTCTAACAATCAGCCCCAGCATTTT.